The clone carrying this T cell receptor beta chain was counted ten times or more. The data originate from a study of spatial heterogeneity in lung cancer. Germline CDR1 is SGHTA and CDR2 is FQGNSA. V lost 5 bases and J lost 4, with 11 bases in between. This CDR3 is 13 amino acids long. TCRdb analysed the 5' RACE reads with MiXCR anew, one entry per CDR3 protein. This sample yields 25,000 to 35,000 distinct CDR3 sequences, of which 10% are seen a single time; about 30% belongs to the top ten. As for time point: blood at routine non-recurrence follow-up after resection. This TCR came from a female donor with early-stage non-small cell lung cancer. The source material was PBMCs, sampled at follow-up. V usage is TRBV7-2 and J usage is TRBJ1-1; D gene uncertain. CDR3 DNA: TGTGCCAGCAGCCTCGGTGTAGGCACTGAAGCTTTCTTT. This codes for CASSLGVGTEAFF.